What follows are 7 T cell receptor beta chains derived from one specimen sequenced in a study of beta chain features in type 1 diabetes (dated by TCRdb to between 2017 and 2018). Library construction relied on the immunoSEQ multiplex PCR assay. The High Capacity cDNA Reverse Transcription Kit was used to reverse transcribe all of the isolated RNA, meaning that expressed TCRB transcripts were what got sequenced. The table comes from immuneACCESS by way of TCRdb, which keeps in-frame sequences with V and J called. Part of the clones is missing from these tables; in studies checked, under half for an unresolved V gene and the rest for unknown reasons. This sample has roughly 400,000 clones in its table, and roughly 13% of those were observed once. The top ten constitute under 0.04% of the sample. The sample was naive CD4+ T cells from blood. According to the study, the label for this sample's cell subset or site signals: true naive CD4+ T cells. The receptors derive from a man younger than 45 in good health.

CDR3 DNA sequence: TGTGCCTGGGCCCCCCTTATTGGGGGGTATGGCTACACCTTC. Translated, it gives CAWAPLIGGYGYTF. The V and J genes are TRBV30 and TRBJ1-2, with D perhaps TRBD1 (5 bases). Germline V gives CDR1 GTSNPN, CDR2 SVGIG (reference sequence). The CDR3 length is 14 residues. The germline V and J ends were trimmed by 5 bases and 5 bases, with 18 bases remaining between them.

The chain has TRBV7-9 and TRBJ2-3; D gene unclear. This CDR3 spans 13 amino acids. The V and J ends lost 7 bases and 4 bases respectively, with 12 bases between them. The V gene's germline CDR1 is SEHNR and CDR2 FQNEAQ (reference sequence). The CDR3 spells CASTPIRADTQYF. The CDR3 DNA follows: TGTGCCAGCACCCCGATCCGGGCAGATACGCAGTATTTT.

This clone was detected only once. CDR3 sequence: CSGQLQETQYF. Here the CDR3 DNA reads TGCAGTGGGCAGCTACAAGAGACCCAGTACTTC. The chain is built from TRBV20-1 and TRBJ2-5; D call uncertain. CDR3 length: 11 amino acids. Trimming stripped 7 bases from V and 2 bases from J, with 8 bases between. Germline V lookup: CDR1 DFQATT, CDR2 SNEGSKA (reference sequence).

This chain links TRBV5-1 with TRBJ2-7, with D possibly matching TRBD1 (6 bases). This CDR3 has 13 residues. Germline V gene sequence: CDR1 SGHRS, CDR2 YFSETQ. Trimming removed 5 bases at V and 4 bases at J, with 13 bases between. This chain's CDR3 is CASRAGARYEQYF. The CDR3 coding sequence is TGCGCCAGCAGGGCAGGGGCGCGGTACGAGCAGTACTTC. Full variable domain (outside the CDR3, taken from reference TRBV5-1 and TRBJ2-7): KAGVTQTPRYLIKTRGQQVTLSCSPISGHRSVSWYQQTPGQGLQFLFEYFSETQRNKGNFPGRFSGRQFSNSRSEMNVSTLELGDSALYLCASRAGARYEQYFGPGTRLTVT.

This clone turned up a few times. The V gene is TRBV13, the J gene TRBJ2-3; 9 bases are shared with TRBD1. Germline V gives CDR1 PRHDT, CDR2 FYEKMQ (reference sequence). The CDR3 consists of 17 residues. The V and J ends lost 2 bases and 2 bases, in that order; junction bases with no gene match: 8. For the CDR3, the DNA is TGTGCCAGCAGCTTAAAGACCGGGACAGGGAACACAGATACGCAGTATTTT. It translates to CASSLKTGTGNTDTQYF.

The V call is TRBV14, the J call TRBJ2-1; D is ambiguous. Germline assignment: CDR1 SGHDN and CDR2 FVKESK. V was trimmed by 4 bases and J by 5 bases, leaving 3 bases between them. The CDR3 consists of 11 residues. The CDR3 coding sequence is TGTGCCAGCAGCCGCAACAATGAGCAGTTCTTC. Translation: CASSRNNEQFF.

This clone was observed a handful of times. The CDR3 region is CASSPRDRDHEQYF. CDR3 bases: TGCGCCAGCAGCCCACGGGACAGGGACCACGAGCAGTACTTC. This chain joins TRBV4-3 and TRBJ2-7; 9 bases fit TRBD1. In germline, CDR1 is LGHNA, CDR2 YSLEER. CDR3 length equals 14 residues. V lost 4 bases, J lost 5 bases, and 6 bases stayed unmatched.